This TCR beta chain stems from a study of T cell repertoires in cytomegalovirus infection. Study overall: Indicated by public TCR beta signatures were CMV infection and matching HLA type. Study conclusions and caveats: Frequencies of public TCR beta families were cumulated, and this identified carriers of CMV plus the relevant HLA.

This clonotype has just a few counts. Its antigen remains unknown. TCRdb ran MiXCR on the reads and lists one entry per CDR3 protein. The repertoire holds around 320,000 distinct CDR3 sequences, with over 7.5% as singletons. V dropped 2 bases and J dropped 5 bases, with 10 bases sitting between them. The CDR3 loop spans 14 amino acids. The TCR sequence derives from a human donor in good health (CMV status not recorded). Some clones in this sample may be carry-over from other donors' samples. Sequenced input: PBMCs. This chain links TRBV12-3 or TRBV12-4 with TRBJ2-1; TRBD1 might be the D (5 bases). The CDR3 DNA follows: TGTGCCAGCAGTTTAAAGGACAAGAACAATGAGCAGTTCTTC. Protein sequence: CASSLKDKNNEQFF.